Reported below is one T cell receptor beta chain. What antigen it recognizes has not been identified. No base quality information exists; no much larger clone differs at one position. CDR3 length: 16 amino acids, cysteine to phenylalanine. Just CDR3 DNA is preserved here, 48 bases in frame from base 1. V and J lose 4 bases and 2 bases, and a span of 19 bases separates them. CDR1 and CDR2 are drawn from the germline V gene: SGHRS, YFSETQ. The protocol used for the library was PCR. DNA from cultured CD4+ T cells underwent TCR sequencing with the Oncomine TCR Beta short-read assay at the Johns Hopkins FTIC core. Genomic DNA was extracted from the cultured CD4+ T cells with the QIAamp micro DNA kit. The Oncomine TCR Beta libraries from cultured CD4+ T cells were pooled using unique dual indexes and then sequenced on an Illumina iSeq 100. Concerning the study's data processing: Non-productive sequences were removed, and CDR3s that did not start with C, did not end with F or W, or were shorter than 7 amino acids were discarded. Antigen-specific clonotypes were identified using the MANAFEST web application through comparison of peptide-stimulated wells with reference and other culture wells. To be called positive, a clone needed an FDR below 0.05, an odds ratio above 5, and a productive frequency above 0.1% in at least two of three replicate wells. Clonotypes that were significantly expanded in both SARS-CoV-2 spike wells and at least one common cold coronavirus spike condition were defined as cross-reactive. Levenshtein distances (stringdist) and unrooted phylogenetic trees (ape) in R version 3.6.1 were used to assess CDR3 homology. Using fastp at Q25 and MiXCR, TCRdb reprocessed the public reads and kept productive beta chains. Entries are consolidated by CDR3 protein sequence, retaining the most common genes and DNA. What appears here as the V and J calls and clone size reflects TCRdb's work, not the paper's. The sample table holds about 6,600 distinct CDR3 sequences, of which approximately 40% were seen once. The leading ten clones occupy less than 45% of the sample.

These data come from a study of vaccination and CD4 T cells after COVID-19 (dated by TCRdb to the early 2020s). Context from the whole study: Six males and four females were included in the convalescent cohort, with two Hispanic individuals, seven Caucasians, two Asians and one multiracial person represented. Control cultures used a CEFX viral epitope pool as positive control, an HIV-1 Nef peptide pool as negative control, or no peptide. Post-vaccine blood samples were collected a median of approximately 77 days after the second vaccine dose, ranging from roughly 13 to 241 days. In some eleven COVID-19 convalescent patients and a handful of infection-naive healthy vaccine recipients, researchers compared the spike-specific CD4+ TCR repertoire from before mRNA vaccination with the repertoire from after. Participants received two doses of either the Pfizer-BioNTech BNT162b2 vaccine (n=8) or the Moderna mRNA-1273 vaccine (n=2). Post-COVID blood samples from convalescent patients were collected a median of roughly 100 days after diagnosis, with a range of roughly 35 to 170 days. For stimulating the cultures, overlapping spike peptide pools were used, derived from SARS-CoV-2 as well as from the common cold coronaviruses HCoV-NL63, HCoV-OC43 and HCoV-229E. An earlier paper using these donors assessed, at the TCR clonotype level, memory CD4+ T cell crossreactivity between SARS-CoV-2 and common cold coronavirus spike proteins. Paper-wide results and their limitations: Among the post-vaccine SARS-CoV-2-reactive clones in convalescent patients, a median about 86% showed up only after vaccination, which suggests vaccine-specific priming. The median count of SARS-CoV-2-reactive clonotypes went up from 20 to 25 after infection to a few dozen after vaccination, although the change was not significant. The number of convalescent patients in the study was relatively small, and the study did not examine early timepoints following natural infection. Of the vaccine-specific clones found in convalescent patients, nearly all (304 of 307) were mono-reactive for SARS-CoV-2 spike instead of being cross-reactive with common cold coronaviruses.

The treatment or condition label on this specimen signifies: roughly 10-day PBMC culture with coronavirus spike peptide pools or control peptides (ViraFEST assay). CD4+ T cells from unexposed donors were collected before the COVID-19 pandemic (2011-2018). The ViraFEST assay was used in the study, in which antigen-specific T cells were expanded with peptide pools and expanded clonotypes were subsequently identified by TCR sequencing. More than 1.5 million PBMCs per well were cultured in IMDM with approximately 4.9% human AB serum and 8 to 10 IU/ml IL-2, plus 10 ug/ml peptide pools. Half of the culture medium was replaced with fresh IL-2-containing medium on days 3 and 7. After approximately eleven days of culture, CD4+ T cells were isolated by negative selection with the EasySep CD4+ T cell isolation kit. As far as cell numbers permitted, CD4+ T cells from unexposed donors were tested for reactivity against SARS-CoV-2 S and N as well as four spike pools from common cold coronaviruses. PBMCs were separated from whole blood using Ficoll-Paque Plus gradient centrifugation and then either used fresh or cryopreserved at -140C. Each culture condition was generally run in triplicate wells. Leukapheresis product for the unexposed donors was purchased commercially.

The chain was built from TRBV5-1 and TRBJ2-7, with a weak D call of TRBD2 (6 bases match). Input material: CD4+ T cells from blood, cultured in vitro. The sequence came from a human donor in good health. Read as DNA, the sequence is TGCGCCAGCAGCCCGGATGGGGGGTCCCCCACCTACGAGCAGTACTTC. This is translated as CASSPDGGSPTYEQYF. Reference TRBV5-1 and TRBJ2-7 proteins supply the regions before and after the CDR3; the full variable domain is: KAGVTQTPRYLIKTRGQQVTLSCSPISGHRSVSWYQQTPGQGLQFLFEYFSETQRNKGNFPGRFSGRQFSNSRSEMNVSTLELGDSALYLCASSPDGGSPTYEQYFGPGTRLTVT.